The 26 T cell receptor beta chains listed next were all sequenced from one sample in a study of T cells in Graves' hyperthyroidism and ophthalmopathy (dated by TCRdb to about 2019). The library was produced with multiplex PCR. The reads were generated on an Illumina HiSeq 2000. TCR beta CDR3 regions were amplified from RNA transcripts. A first-round RT-PCR of the TCR CDR3 used the HTBI primer set with the Qiagen OneStep RT-PCR kit. TCRdb itself trimmed the public reads at Q25 with fastp, ran MiXCR and retained productive beta chains. Entries are consolidated by CDR3 protein sequence, retaining the most common genes and DNA. The sample table lists around 300,000 distinct CDR3 sequences, approximately 13% of them with a count of one. The top ten constitute roughly 24% of the sample. The sample comprised blood. The receptors stem from a woman between 25 and 40 years old with Graves' hyperthyroidism.

Comment on this clonotype: Being one base from a much bigger clone, this may be a read error. The rearrangement links TRBV20-1 to TRBJ2-7; no clear D. Deletions cut 3 bases from V and 0 bases from J, with 12 bases between. CDR3 length: 14 residues. Germline V CDR1 and CDR2: DFQATT, SNEGSKA (reference sequence). The CDR3 here is CSASHSLSSYEQYF. CDR3 DNA: TGCAGTGCTAGTCACAGCCTTAGCTCCTACGAGCAGTACTTC.

This clonotype occurred many times. CDR3 coding DNA: TGTGCCAGCAGTTTACGGGACAGTTCCGGCTACACCTTC. It codes for CASSLRDSSGYTF. The chain couples TRBV12-3 or TRBV12-4 to TRBJ1-2; 7 bases are a match to TRBD1. Trimming at V came to 2 bases and at J to 8 bases, leaving 5 bases not matched to a gene. The CDR3 is 13 residues long.

J is TRBJ2-2 and V is TRBV19; D call uncertain. The CDR3 has 14 residues. V was cut by 1 base and J by 4 bases, with 7 bases left in between. Per germline, CDR1 LNHDA and CDR2 SQIVND (reference sequence). The CDR3 region has the DNA TGTGCCAGTAGTATAGCTGTTGGCACCGGGGAGCTGTTTTTT. Amino acid sequence: CASSIAVGTGELFF.

The gene calls are TRBV20-1 and TRBJ2-7; 8 bases fit TRBD2. The germline gives CDR1 DFQATT, CDR2 SNEGSKA (reference sequence). The length of the CDR3 is 15 residues. With V trimmed by 2 bases and J by 3 bases, 9 bases remained unmatched. CDR3: CSARTFSGSIYEQYF. The CDR3 DNA reads as TGCAGTGCTAGAACATTCAGCGGGAGCATCTACGAGCAGTACTTC.

The table lists this clonotype with many counts. The rearrangement joins TRBV12-3 or TRBV12-4 to TRBJ1-1; tentative D call: TRBD1 (6 bases). This CDR3 comprises 14 residues. Trimming pared 1 base from V and 1 base from J, leaving 7 bases between. The CDR3 protein is CASSLGQANTEAFF. Here the CDR3 DNA reads TGTGCCAGCAGTTTAGGACAGGCGAACACTGAAGCTTTCTTT.

This clonotype was seen ten or more times. The chain uses TRBV29-1 and TRBJ2-1; 8 positions agree with TRBD1. The CDR3 is 15 amino acids. The J segment lost 9 bases and the V segment lost 7 bases, leaving 17 bases of the junction unmatched. Looked up from germline, CDR1 is SQVTM and CDR2 is ANQGSEA. CDR3 sequence (DNA): TGCAGCGCCACTACTCCGGGACAGGTACTTGGTGAGCAGTTCTTC. Amino acid sequence: CSATTPGQVLGEQFF.

Many counts were recorded for this clonotype. J is TRBJ2-5 and V is TRBV7-9; D not certain. Germline CDR1 SEHNR, CDR2 FQNEAQ (reference sequence). Trimming took 0 bases from V and 7 from J, leaving 9 bases between them. This CDR3 spans 13 amino acids. DNA of the CDR3: TGTGCCAGCAGCTTAGCCGCCGGCGGGACCCAGTACTTC. This encodes CASSLAAGGTQYF. Complete variable domain (other parts from reference TRBV7-9 and TRBJ2-5): DTGVSQNPRHKITKRGQNVTFRCDPISEHNRLYWYRQTLGQGPEFLTYFQNEAQLEKSRLLSDRFSAERPKGSFSTLEIQRTEQGDSAMYLCASSLAAGGTQYFGPGTRLLVL.

This clonotype appeared many times. The chain carries TRBV20-1 and TRBJ2-7; TRBD2 matches 12 bases. Germline V CDR1 and CDR2: DFQATT, SNEGSKA (reference sequence). V trimming: 4 bases; J trimming: 4 bases; junction bases outside the gene matches: 5. The CDR3 sequence is 14 residues long. The CDR3 region is CSATGLAGLYEQYF. The DNA for the CDR3 is TGCAGTGCTACCGGACTAGCGGGATTGTACGAGCAGTACTTC.

The V and J genes are TRBV5-6 and TRBJ1-1, with D perhaps TRBD1 (5 bases). The V and J ends lost 2 bases and 4 bases respectively, with 15 bases between them. Germline lookup yields CDR1 SGHDT and CDR2 YYEEEE. CDR3 size: 15 residues. Here the CDR3 DNA reads TGTGCCAGCAGCTTTACCGGGACGGCGGGCACTGAAGCTTTCTTT. Its protein is CASSFTGTAGTEAFF.

On this clonotype: The junction and the germline gene differ at one end; a read error may be behind it. This chain joins TRBV7-2 and TRBJ2-7; TRBD2 agrees at 8 bases. CDR1 and CDR2 (germline): SGHTA, FQGNSA. The CDR3 is 14 residues long. CDR3 amino acids: CASSSGTRVYGQYF. The CDR3 nucleotides are TGTGCCAGCAGTTCCGGGACTAGAGTATACGGGCAGTACTTC.

This clonotype was detected only a few times. The chain couples TRBV28 to TRBJ1-3; 7 nucleotides agree with TRBD1. The trim removed 7 bases at V and 6 bases at J, leaving 9 bases unmatched. The CDR3 runs 14 residues. In germline, CDR1 is MDHEN, CDR2 SYDVKM. DNA of the CDR3: TGTGCCAGCAAGGGTGGGACAGACATAAACACCATATATTTT. Translating gives CASKGGTDINTIYF. Filled out from reference TRBV28 and TRBJ1-3, the complete variable domain reads DVKVTQSSRYLVKRTGEKVFLECVQDMDHENMFWYRQDPGLGLRLIYFSYDVKMKEKGDIPEGYSVSREKKERFSLILESASTNQTSMYLCASKGGTDINTIYFGEGSWLTVV.

This clonotype was seen only a few times. This chain links TRBV5-6 with TRBJ2-7; no clear D. This CDR3 comprises 14 residues. V lost 0 bases to trimming and J lost 3 bases, with 10 bases between them. Germline V gene lookup returns CDR1 SGHDT and CDR2 YYEEEE. The CDR3 reads CASSLVENLYEQYF. The DNA for the CDR3 is TGTGCCAGCAGCTTGGTAGAAAACCTCTACGAGCAGTACTTC.

This clonotype appeared many times. This chain links TRBV28 with TRBJ2-5; TRBD2 aligns across 8 bases. The CDR3 spans 13 residues. V lost 6 bases and J lost 3; bases outside the gene matches: 3. CDR1 and CDR2 from the germline V gene are MDHEN and SYDVKM. CDR3 amino acids: CASRYSGKETQYF. The CDR3 DNA sequence: TGTGCCAGCAGATATAGCGGGAAAGAGACCCAGTACTTC.

This clonotype was recorded many times. The CDR3 nucleotides read TGTGCCAGCAGCTTAGCTAGTTTCCGGGAGCAGTACTTC. Protein: CASSLASFREQYF. The chain has TRBV7-8 and TRBJ2-7, with D unclear. Germline CDR1 SGHVS, CDR2 FQNEAQ. The CDR3 runs 13 residues. Trimming cost V 0 bases and J 7 bases, with 10 bases left between them.

This clonotype has a count of ten or more. The chain has TRBV25-1 and TRBJ2-3; 8 bases fit TRBD1. Germline trimming cut 8 bases from V and 7 bases from J; bases unmatched to any gene: 8. CDR1 is MGHDK and CDR2 is SYGVNS in the germline V gene. The CDR3 length is 13 residues. CDR3 loop: CASGDRRVNTQYF. CDR3 sequence (DNA): TGTGCCAGCGGGGACAGGCGCGTGAATACGCAGTATTTT.

The table lists this clonotype with many counts. The gene calls are TRBV20-1 and TRBJ2-7; tentatively, D is TRBD1 (6 bases). Germline V gene lookup returns CDR1 DFQATT and CDR2 SNEGSKA (reference sequence). CDR3 length: 13 amino acids. V lost 6 bases, J lost 0 bases, and 12 bases lay in between. The DNA of the CDR3 is TGCAGTGCACAGACAGGATACTCCTACGAGCAGTACTTC. Protein: CSAQTGYSYEQYF.

This clonotype was recorded at least ten times. This rearrangement joins TRBV11-2 to TRBJ2-1; possible D gene TRBD2, 6 bases. The CDR3 is 15 amino acids. Germline CDR1 is SGHAT and CDR2 is FQNNGV. V shed 5 bases and J shed 7 bases, with 18 bases lying between them. Written as DNA, the CDR3 is TGTGCCAGCAGCCCCATAGCGGCGGAACTAAATGAGCAGTTCTTC. Translated, it gives CASSPIAAELNEQFF.

This clonotype was counted only a few times. The chain couples TRBV3-1 to TRBJ2-7, with a tentative D call TRBD2 (5 bases). The CDR3 has 11 residues. V was shortened by 8 bases and J by 2 bases, with 7 bases between the two germline ends. CDR1 LGHDT and CDR2 YNNKEL come from the germline V gene (reference sequence). DNA for the CDR3: TGTGCCAGCGGGGAGACCTACGAGCAGTACTTC. This gives the protein CASGETYEQYF.

The rearrangement links TRBV18 to TRBJ2-1; 8 bases align to TRBD2. The CDR3 length is 16 residues. Germline loops: CDR1 KGHSH, CDR2 LQKENI. V was clipped by 5 bases and J by 6 bases; unmatched bases: 12. The CDR3 bases are TGTGCCAGCTCAACACAAAGCGGGGGAATCGGCAATGAGCAGTTCTTC. Amino acids: CASSTQSGGIGNEQFF.

The chain employs TRBV3-1 and TRBJ1-2; TRBD1 is a possible D gene (6 bases). V was trimmed by 0 bases and J by 7 bases, leaving 9 bases between them. The CDR3 totals 13 residues. The germline gives CDR1 LGHDT, CDR2 YNNKEL (reference sequence). The CDR3 spells CASSQDLGAGYTF. For the CDR3, the DNA is TGTGCCAGCAGCCAAGATTTGGGGGCTGGCTACACCTTC.

Regarding this clonotype: This CDR3 fails to terminate in the conserved phenylalanine or tryptophan, so it likely reflects a read error. The chain employs TRBV7-2 and TRBJ2-5; the match to TRBD2 covers 10 bases. This CDR3 comprises 16 residues. The germline CDR1 and CDR2 sequences are SGHTA and FQGNSA. Germline trimming cut 2 bases from V and 7 bases from J; bases unmatched to any gene: 10. The CDR3 sequence is CASSLLESGRATTQYL. As DNA, the CDR3 is TGTGCCAGCAGCTTATTGGAAAGCGGGAGGGCCACGACCCAGTACCTC.

Comment on this clonotype: Just one base apart from a much larger clone, this may be a read error. This chain joins TRBV11-1 and TRBJ2-3; TRBD2 might be the D (5 bases). The CDR3 contains 14 residues. Germline lookup yields CDR1 SGHAT and CDR2 FQDESV (reference sequence). V lost 4 bases to trimming and J lost 4 bases, with 12 bases between them. CDR3 region: CASSYSGVADTQYF. CDR3 nucleotides: TGTGCCAGCAGCTATTCCGGGGTAGCAGATACGCAGTATTTT.

In its sample, this clonotype was seen many times. The chain uses TRBV13 and TRBJ2-7; no clear D gene. The germline V gene has CDR1 PRHDT and CDR2 FYEKMQ (reference sequence). The V and J ends lost 3 bases and 2 bases respectively, with 8 bases between them. The CDR3 is 13 amino acids. In nucleotides, the CDR3 is TGTGCCAGCAGCTTGGCTGGGACCTACGAGCAGTACTTC. This encodes CASSLAGTYEQYF. Full variable domain (remainder filled in from reference TRBV13 and TRBJ2-7): AAGVIQSPRHLIKEKRETATLKCYPIPRHDTVYWYQQGPGQDPQFLISFYEKMQSDKGSIPDRFSAQQFSDYHSELNMSSLELGDSALYFCASSLAGTYEQYFGPGTRLTVT.

This clonotype was observed many times. The rearrangement joins TRBV11-2 to TRBJ1-2; D uncertain. Germline V CDR1 and CDR2: SGHAT, FQNNGV. Trimming stripped 10 bases from V and 2 bases from J, with 5 bases between. The CDR3 sequence is 10 residues long. CDR3 amino acids: CATGNYGYTF. CDR3 bases: TGTGCCACAGGAAACTATGGCTACACCTTC.

This clonotype was counted ten times or more. The genes are TRBV20-1 and TRBJ2-3; no clear D gene. Trimming took off 7 bases at V and 1 base at J, with 6 bases between the two ends. Per germline, CDR1 DFQATT and CDR2 SNEGSKA (reference sequence). CDR3 length: 11 amino acids. CDR3 DNA: TGCAGTGTACGTCGCACAGATACGCAGTATTTT. This codes for CSVRRTDTQYF.

The J gene is TRBJ1-2, the V gene TRBV3-1, with D uncertain. The ends were cut back, 0 bases at V and 9 bases at J, with 11 bases in the middle. The germline gives CDR1 LGHDT, CDR2 YNNKEL (reference sequence). This CDR3 is 13 amino acids long. Here the CDR3 reads CASSQDTRESYTF. CDR3 bases: TGTGCCAGCAGCCAAGATACGAGGGAGAGCTACACCTTC.